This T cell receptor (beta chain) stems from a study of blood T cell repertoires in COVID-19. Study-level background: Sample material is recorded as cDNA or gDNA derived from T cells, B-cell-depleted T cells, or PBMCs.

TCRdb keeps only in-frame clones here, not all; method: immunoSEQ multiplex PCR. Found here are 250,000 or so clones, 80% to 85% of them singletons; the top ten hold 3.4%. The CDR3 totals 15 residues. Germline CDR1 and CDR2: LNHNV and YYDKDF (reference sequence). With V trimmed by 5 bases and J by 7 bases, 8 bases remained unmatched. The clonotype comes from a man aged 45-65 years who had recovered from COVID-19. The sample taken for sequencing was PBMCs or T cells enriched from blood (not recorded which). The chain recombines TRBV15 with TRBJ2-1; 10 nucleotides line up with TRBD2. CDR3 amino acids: CATSVQRGGKNEQFF. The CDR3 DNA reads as TGTGCCACCAGCGTTCAGCGGGGGGGCAAGAATGAGCAGTTCTTC. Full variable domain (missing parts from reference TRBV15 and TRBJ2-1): DAMVIQNPRYQVTQFGKPVTLSCSQTLNHNVMYWYQQKSSQAPKLLFHYYDKDFNNEADTPDNFQSRRPNTSFCFLDIRSPGLGDTAMYLCATSVQRGGKNEQFFGPGTRLTVL.